This T cell receptor beta chain was sequenced in a study of blood T cell repertoires in COVID-19. Assay: immunoSEQ multiplex PCR; the TCRdb copy retains only in-frame clones and omits some. The data contain some 100,000 clones, 89% of them singletons. V was shortened by 0 bases and J by 4 bases, with 4 bases between the two germline ends. Germline assignment: CDR1 SGHAT and CDR2 FQNNGV. This CDR3 is 13 amino acids long. Sequenced material: peripheral blood. The origin of this receptor is a woman in her 70s with acute or convalescent COVID-19. The V gene is TRBV11-2, the J gene TRBJ2-1; D uncertain. Written as DNA, the CDR3 is TGTGCCAGCAGCTTAGACGTATACAATGAGCAGTTCTTC. It is translated as CASSLDVYNEQFF. Supplemented by reference TRBV11-2 and TRBJ2-1, the full variable domain reads EAGVAQSPRYKIIEKRQSVAFWCNPISGHATLYWYQQILGQGPKLLIQFQNNGVVDDSQLPKDRFSAERLKGVDSTLKIQPAKLEDSAVYLCASSLDVYNEQFFGPGTRLTVL.